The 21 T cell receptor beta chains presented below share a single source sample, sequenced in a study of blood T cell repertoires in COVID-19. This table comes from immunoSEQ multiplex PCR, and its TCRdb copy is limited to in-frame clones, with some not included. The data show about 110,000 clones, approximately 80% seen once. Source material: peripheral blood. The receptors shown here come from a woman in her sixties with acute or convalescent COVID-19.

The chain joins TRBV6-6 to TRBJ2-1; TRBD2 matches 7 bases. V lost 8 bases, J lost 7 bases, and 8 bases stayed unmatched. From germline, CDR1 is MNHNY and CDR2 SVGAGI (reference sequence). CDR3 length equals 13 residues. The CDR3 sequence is CASVRGVLNEQFF. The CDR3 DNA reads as TGTGCCAGCGTACGGGGGGTCTTGAATGAGCAGTTCTTC.

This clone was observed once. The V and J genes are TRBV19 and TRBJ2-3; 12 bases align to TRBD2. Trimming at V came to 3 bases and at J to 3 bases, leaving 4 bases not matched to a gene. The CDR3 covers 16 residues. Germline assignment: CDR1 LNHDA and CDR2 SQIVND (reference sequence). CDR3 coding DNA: TGTGCCAGTAGTATGCAGCTAGCGGGAGGGACAGATACGCAGTATTTT. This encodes CASSMQLAGGTDTQYF.

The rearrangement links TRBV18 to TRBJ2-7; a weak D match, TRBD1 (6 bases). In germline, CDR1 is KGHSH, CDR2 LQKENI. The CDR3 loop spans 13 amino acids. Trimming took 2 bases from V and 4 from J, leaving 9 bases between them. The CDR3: CASSPSGQYEQYF. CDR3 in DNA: TGTGCCAGCTCACCAAGTGGACAGTACGAGCAGTACTTC.

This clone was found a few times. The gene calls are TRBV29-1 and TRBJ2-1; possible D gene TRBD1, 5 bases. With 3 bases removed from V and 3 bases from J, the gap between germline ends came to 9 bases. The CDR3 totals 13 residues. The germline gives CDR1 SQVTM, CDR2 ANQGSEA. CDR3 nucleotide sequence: TGCAGCGTTGATGTCAGGGACTACAATGAGCAGTTCTTC. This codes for CSVDVRDYNEQFF.

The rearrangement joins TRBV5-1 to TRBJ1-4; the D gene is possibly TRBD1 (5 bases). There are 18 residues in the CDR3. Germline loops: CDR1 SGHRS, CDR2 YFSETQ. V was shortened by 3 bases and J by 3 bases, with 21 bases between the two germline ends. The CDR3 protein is CASSWGSAGNAANEKLFF. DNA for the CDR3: TGCGCCAGCAGCTGGGGGTCGGCGGGAAACGCGGCTAATGAAAAACTGTTTTTT. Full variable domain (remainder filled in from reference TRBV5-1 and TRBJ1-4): KAGVTQTPRYLIKTRGQQVTLSCSPISGHRSVSWYQQTPGQGLQFLFEYFSETQRNKGNFPGRFSGRQFSNSRSEMNVSTLELGDSALYLCASSWGSAGNAANEKLFFGSGTQLSVL.

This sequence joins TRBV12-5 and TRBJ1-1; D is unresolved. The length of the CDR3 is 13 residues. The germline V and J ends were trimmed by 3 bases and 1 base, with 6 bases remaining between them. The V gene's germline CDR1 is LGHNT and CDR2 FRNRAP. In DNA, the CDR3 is TGTGCTAGTGGTTTCTCAGAGAACACTGAAGCTTTCTTT. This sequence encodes CASGFSENTEAFF.

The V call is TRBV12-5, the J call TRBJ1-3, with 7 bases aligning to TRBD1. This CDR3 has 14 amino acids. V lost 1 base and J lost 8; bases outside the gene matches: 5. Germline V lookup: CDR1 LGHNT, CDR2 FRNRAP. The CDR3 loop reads CASGLETGPDTIYF. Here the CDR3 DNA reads TGTGCTAGTGGTTTGGAGACAGGGCCGGACACCATATATTTT.

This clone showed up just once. The DNA for the CDR3 is TGTGCCAGCAGCCTGGACAGCATTAACTATGGCTACACCTTC. This gives the protein CASSLDSINYGYTF. The chain recombines TRBV5-4 with TRBJ1-2, with D possibly TRBD1 on 6 matching bases. Germline CDR1 and CDR2: SGHNT and YYREEE (reference sequence). Trimming took 4 bases from V and 1 from J, leaving 11 bases between them. This CDR3 contains 14 residues.

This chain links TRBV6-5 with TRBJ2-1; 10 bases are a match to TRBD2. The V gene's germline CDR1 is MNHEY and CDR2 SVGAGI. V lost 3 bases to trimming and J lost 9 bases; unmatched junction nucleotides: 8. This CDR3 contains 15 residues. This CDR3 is CASSYVTSGMGEQFF. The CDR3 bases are TGTGCCAGCAGTTATGTTACTAGCGGGATGGGTGAGCAGTTCTTC.

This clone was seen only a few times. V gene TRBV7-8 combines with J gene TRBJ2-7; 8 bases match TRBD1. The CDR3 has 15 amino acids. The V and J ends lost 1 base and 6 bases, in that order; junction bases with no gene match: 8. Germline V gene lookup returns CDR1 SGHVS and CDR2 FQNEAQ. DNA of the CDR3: TGTGCCAGCAGCTTAGACCAGACAGGGGTTAGCGAGCAGTACTTC. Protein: CASSLDQTGVSEQYF.

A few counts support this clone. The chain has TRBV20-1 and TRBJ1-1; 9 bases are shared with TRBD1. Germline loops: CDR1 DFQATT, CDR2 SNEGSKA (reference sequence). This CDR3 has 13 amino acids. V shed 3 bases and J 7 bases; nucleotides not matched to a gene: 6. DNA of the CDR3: TGCAGTGCTAGTCACAGGGGGCTGGTTGAAGCTTTCTTT. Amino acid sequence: CSASHRGLVEAFF.

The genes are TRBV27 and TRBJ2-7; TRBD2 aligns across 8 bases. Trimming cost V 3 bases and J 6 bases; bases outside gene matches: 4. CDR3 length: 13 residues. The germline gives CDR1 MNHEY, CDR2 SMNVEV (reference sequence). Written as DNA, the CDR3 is TGTGCCAGCAGTTTGACTAGCGAGAGCGAGCAGTACTTC. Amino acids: CASSLTSESEQYF.

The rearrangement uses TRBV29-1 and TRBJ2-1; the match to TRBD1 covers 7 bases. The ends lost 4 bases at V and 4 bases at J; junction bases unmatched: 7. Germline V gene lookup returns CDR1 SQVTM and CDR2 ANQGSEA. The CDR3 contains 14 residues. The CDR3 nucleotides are TGCAGCGTTGTACCGGTACAGGGGTACAATGAGCAGTTCTTC. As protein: CSVVPVQGYNEQFF.

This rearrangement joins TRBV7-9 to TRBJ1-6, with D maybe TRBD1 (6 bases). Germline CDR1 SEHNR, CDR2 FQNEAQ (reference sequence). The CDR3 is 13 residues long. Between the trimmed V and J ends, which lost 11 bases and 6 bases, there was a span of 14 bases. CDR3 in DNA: TGTGCCCTGGGGGCAGGCGGTAATTCACCCCTCCACTTT. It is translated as CALGAGGNSPLHF.

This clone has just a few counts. CDR3 nucleotide sequence: TGTGCCAGTAGTACCGGACAGGGGGCTCGGAATGAGCAGTTCTTC. It codes for CASSTGQGARNEQFF. The chain uses TRBV19 and TRBJ2-1; 11 nucleotides match TRBD1. Germline CDR1 and CDR2: LNHDA and SQIVND (reference sequence). V lost 4 bases to trimming and J lost 7 bases; unmatched junction nucleotides: 6. The CDR3 extends over 15 amino acids.

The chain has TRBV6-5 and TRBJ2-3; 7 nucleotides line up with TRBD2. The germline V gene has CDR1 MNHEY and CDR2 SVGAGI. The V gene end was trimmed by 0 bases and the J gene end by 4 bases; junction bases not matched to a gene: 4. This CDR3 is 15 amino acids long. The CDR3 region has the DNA TGTGCCAGCAGTTACTCCAGGACTAGTTCAGATACGCAGTATTTT. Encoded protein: CASSYSRTSSDTQYF.

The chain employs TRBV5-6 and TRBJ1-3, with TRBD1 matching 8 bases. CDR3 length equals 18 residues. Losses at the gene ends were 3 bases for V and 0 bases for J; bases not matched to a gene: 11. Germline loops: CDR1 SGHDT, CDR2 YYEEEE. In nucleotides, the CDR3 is TGTGCCAGCAGCTCGGGCGACAGGGGTTATTTCTCTGGAAACACCATATATTTT. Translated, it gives CASSSGDRGYFSGNTIYF. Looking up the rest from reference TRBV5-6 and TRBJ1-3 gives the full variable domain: DAGVTQSPTHLIKTRGQQVTLRCSPKSGHDTVSWYQQALGQGPQFIFQYYEEEERQRGNFPDRFSGHQFPNYSSELNVNALLLGDSALYLCASSSGDRGYFSGNTIYFGEGSWLTVV.

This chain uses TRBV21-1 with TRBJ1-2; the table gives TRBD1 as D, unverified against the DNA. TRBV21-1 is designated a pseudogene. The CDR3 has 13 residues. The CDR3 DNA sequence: TGTGCCAGCAGCAATGGGCAGAACTATGGCTACACCTTC. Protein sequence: CASSNGQNYGYTF.

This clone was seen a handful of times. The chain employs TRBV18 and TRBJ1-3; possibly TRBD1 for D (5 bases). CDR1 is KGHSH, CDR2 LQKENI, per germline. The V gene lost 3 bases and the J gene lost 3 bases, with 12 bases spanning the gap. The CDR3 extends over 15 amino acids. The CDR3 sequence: CASSPDSNRGNTIYF. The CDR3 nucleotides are TGTGCCAGCTCACCCGACAGTAACCGTGGAAACACCATATATTTT.

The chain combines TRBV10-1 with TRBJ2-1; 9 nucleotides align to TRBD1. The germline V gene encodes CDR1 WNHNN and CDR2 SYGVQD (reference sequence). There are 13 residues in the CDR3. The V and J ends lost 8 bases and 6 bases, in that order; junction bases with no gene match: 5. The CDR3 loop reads CASAGQGGNEQFF. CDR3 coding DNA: TGCGCCAGCGCGGGACAGGGTGGCAATGAGCAGTTCTTC.

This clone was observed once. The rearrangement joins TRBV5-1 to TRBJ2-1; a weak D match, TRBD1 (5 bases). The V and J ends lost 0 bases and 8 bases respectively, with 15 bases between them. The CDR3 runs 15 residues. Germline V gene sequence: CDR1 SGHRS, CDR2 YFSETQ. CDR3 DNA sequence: TGCGCCAGCAGCTTGGCCTCAATCGAAGGGGATGAGCAGTTCTTC. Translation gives CASSLASIEGDEQFF.